This T cell receptor (beta chain) was identified in a study of blood T cell repertoires in COVID-19. Recruits, aged roughly 18 to 90 years, lived in 25 or so US areas. Participant-reported clinical history was the basis for cohort assignment. This clone was seen many times. Produced via immunoSEQ multiplex PCR; TCRdb's table is partial and in-frame only. This sample has about 190,000 clones, with about 83% found just once. The CDR3 loop spans 14 amino acids. Germline-derived CDR1 and CDR2 are SEHNR and FQNEAQ (reference sequence). Losses at the gene ends were 7 bases for V and 3 bases for J; bases not matched to a gene: 4.

This sequence originates from a man aged 35-49 years with acute COVID-19. This chain joins TRBV7-9 and TRBJ1-4; TRBD1 aligns across 8 bases. Material: PBMCs or T cells enriched from blood (not recorded which). This CDR3 is CASNQGAANEKLFF. CDR3 DNA: TGTGCCAGCAATCAGGGGGCAGCTAATGAAAAACTGTTTTTT.